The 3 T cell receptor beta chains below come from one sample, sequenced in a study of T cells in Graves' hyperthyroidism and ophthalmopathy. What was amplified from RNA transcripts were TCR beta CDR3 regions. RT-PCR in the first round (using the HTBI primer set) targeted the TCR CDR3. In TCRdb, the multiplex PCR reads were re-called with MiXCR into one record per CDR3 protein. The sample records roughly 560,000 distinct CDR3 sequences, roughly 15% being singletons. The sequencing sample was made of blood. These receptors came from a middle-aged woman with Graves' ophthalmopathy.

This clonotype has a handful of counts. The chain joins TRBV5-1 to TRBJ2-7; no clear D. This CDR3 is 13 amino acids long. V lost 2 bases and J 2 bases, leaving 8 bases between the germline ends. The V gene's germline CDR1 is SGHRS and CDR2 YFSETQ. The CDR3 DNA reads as TGCGCCAGCAGCTTCGGCAGCCCCTACGAGCAGTACTTC. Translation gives CASSFGSPYEQYF.

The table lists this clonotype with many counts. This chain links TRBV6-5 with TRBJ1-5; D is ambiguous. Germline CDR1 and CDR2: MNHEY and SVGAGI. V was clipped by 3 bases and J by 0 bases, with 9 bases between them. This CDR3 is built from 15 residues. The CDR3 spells CASSYSRISNQPQHF. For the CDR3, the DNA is TGTGCCAGCAGTTATTCCCGGATTAGCAATCAGCCCCAGCATTTT.

The CDR3 region is CASSELVTGELFF. The CDR3 coding sequence is TGCGCCAGCAGTGAACTAGTGACTGGGGAGCTGTTTTTT. J is TRBJ2-2 and V is TRBV10-1; a possible D gene is TRBD2 (5 bases). Trimming took 3 bases from V and 8 from J, leaving 10 bases between them. In germline, CDR1 is WNHNN, CDR2 SYGVQD (reference sequence). The CDR3 runs to 13 residues.